A selection of T cell receptor beta chains follows, all from one sample in a study of cytomegalovirus exposure and HLA in healthy donors. Assay used: immunoSEQ multiplex PCR; TCRdb lists only in-frame clones, some missing. In the table there are about 180,000 clones, roughly 78% of which are singletons. Input material: PBMCs. These receptors originate from a woman in her thirties in good health and CMV-seronegative. Each CDR3 is given with its conserved first and last residue. A D gene is named only where the DNA matches it firmly. Where a row states a size, it is once, few, many or the class of an expanded clone; other rows omit it.

>TRBV18|TRBJ2-3|-|-
CASSLLVGTQYF
TGTGCCAGCTCACTCCTCGTCGGTACGCAGTATTTT
>TRBV6-5|TRBJ2-7|-|TRBD1
CASSRLDRVAYEQYF
TGTGCCAGCAGTCGGCTCGACAGGGTAGCCTACGAGCAGTACTTC
>TRBV7-3|TRBJ2-3|-|-
CASSLGTLSTDTQYF
TGTGCCAGCAGCTTAGGGACTTTGTCCACAGATACGCAGTATTTT
>TRBV7-3|TRBJ1-1|-|TRBD1
CASSLQQGAVTEAFF
TGTGCCAGCAGCTTACAACAGGGGGCGGTCACTGAAGCTTTCTTT
>TRBV27|TRBJ1-2|-|TRBD1
CAREGQGACGYTF
TGTGCCAGGGAGGGACAGGGGGCGTGTGGCTACACCTTC
>TRBV10-3|TRBJ2-3|-|-
CAISESADTQYF
TGTGCCATCAGTGAGAGCGCAGATACGCAGTATTTT
>TRBV9|TRBJ2-2|-|TRBD2
CASSVGLARNTGELFF
TGTGCCAGCAGCGTAGGACTAGCGAGGAACACCGGGGAGCTGTTTTTT
>TRBV9|TRBJ1-3|few|TRBD1
CASSAGTGGNTIYF
TGTGCCAGCAGTGCCGGGACAGGGGGGAACACCATATATTTT
>TRBV11-2|TRBJ2-3|-|TRBD1
CASSRTGSSTDTQYF
TGTGCCAGCAGCCGGACAGGTTCTAGCACAGATACGCAGTATTTT
>TRBV18|TRBJ2-3|once|-
CASSPAGPTDTQYF
TGTGCCAGCTCACCGGCTGGCCCCACAGATACGCAGTATTTT
>TRBV27|TRBJ1-2|-|-
CASSLSGRINYGYTF
TGTGCCAGCAGTTTATCGGGCAGGATTAACTATGGCTACACCTTC
>TRBV7-8|TRBJ1-6|-|TRBD1
CASSLQGQGTSPLHF
TGTGCCAGCAGCTTACAAGGACAGGGGACGTCACCCCTCCACTTT
>TRBV9|TRBJ1-1|-|TRBD1
CASSPRTGGNTEAFF
TGTGCCAGCAGCCCGCGGACAGGGGGGAACACTGAAGCTTTCTTT
>TRBV7-2|TRBJ2-1|once|TRBD2
CASSLGISGSSYNEQFF
TGTGCCAGCAGCTTAGGGATTAGCGGGAGCTCCTACAATGAGCAGTTCTTC
>TRBV5-1|TRBJ2-1|-|TRBD1
CASSIGQGDNEQFF
TGCGCCAGCAGCATAGGACAGGGAGACAATGAGCAGTTCTTC
>TRBV7-9|TRBJ2-5|-|-
CASSPRGLGQETQYF
TGTGCCAGCAGCCCCCGGGGTCTGGGCCAAGAGACCCAGTACTTC
>TRBV7-2|TRBJ2-3|-|-
CASSLKGLLSTDTQYF
TGTGCCAGCAGCTTAAAAGGACTTCTAAGCACAGATACGCAGTATTTT
>TRBV7-3|TRBJ1-1|-|-
CASSRGVNTEAFF
TGTGCCAGCAGCCGCGGGGTGAACACTGAAGCTTTCTTT
>TRBV10-3|TRBJ2-5|-|TRBD1
CAISEVDRGSETQYF
TGTGCCATCAGTGAAGTGGACAGGGGTTCAGAGACCCAGTACTTC
>TRBV6-1|TRBJ2-5|-|TRBD2
CASSFKTSGGWTQYF
TGTGCCAGCAGTTTTAAGACTAGCGGGGGTTGGACCCAGTACTTC
>TRBV7-3|TRBJ1-2|-|TRBD1
CASSLGQGYGYTF
TGTGCCAGCAGCTTAGGACAGGGCTATGGCTACACCTTC
>TRBV20-1|TRBJ2-5|-|TRBD1
CSARTGETQYF
TGCAGTGCACGGACAGGGGAGACCCAGTACTTC
>TRBV29-1|TRBJ2-5|-|TRBD1
CSVGQGVQETQYF
TGCAGCGTTGGACAGGGTGTCCAAGAGACCCAGTACTTC
>TRBV6-1|TRBJ2-7|-|-
CATQAVVTYEQYF
TGTGCCACCCAGGCCGTCGTGACCTACGAGCAGTACTTC
>TRBV7-9|TRBJ2-1|-|-
CASSFTDEQFF
TGTGCCAGCAGCTTCACGGATGAGCAGTTCTTC
>TRBV5-1|TRBJ1-2|-|-
CASSPKSRVIYGYTF
TGCGCCAGCAGCCCCAAATCCAGGGTTATCTATGGCTACACCTTC
>TRBV27|TRBJ1-1|-|-
CASSLWAGASTEAFF
TGTGCCAGCAGTTTATGGGCGGGGGCTAGTACTGAAGCTTTCTTT
>TRBV9|TRBJ1-1|-|TRBD1
CASSVVGVGQGPHPEAFF
TGTGCCAGCAGCGTAGTGGGTGTGGGACAGGGGCCGCACCCGGAAGCTTTCTTT
>TRBV6-6|TRBJ1-5|-|-
CASRQGNQPQHF
TGTGCCAGCCGACAGGGCAATCAGCCCCAGCATTTT
>TRBV4-2|TRBJ2-3|-|TRBD1
CASSQEYQDRGIDTQYF
TGTGCCAGCAGCCAAGAGTATCAGGACAGGGGCATAGATACGCAGTATTTT
>TRBV19|TRBJ1-3|-|TRBD1
CASSIEGPGQHSGNTIYF
TGTGCCAGTAGTATAGAAGGTCCGGGACAGCACTCTGGAAACACCATATATTTT
>TRBV25-1|TRBJ2-1|-|-
CASSDWTEQFF
TGTGCCAGCAGTGACTGGACAGAGCAGTTCTTC
>TRBV2|TRBJ2-3|-|TRBD2
CASSETSGSVDFGTDTQYF
TGTGCCAGCAGTGAGACTAGCGGGTCCGTGGATTTCGGCACAGATACGCAGTATTTT
>TRBV6-1|TRBJ1-1|many|-
CASSEAGRGGTEAFF
TGTGCCAGCAGTGAAGCAGGAAGGGGTGGAACTGAAGCTTTCTTT
>TRBV30|TRBJ1-6|-|TRBD1
CAWSIHRGIYNSPLHF
TGTGCCTGGAGCATACACAGGGGGATCTATAATTCACCCCTCCACTTT
>TRBV10-2|TRBJ2-1|-|-
CASSDTSELVYNEQFF
TGCGCCAGCAGTGACACGTCCGAACTCGTATACAATGAGCAGTTCTTC
>TRBV7-3|TRBJ2-1|-|TRBD2
CASSSPRGGAESLNEQFF
TGTGCCAGCAGCTCACCCCGCGGGGGAGCGGAATCCTTAAATGAGCAGTTCTTC